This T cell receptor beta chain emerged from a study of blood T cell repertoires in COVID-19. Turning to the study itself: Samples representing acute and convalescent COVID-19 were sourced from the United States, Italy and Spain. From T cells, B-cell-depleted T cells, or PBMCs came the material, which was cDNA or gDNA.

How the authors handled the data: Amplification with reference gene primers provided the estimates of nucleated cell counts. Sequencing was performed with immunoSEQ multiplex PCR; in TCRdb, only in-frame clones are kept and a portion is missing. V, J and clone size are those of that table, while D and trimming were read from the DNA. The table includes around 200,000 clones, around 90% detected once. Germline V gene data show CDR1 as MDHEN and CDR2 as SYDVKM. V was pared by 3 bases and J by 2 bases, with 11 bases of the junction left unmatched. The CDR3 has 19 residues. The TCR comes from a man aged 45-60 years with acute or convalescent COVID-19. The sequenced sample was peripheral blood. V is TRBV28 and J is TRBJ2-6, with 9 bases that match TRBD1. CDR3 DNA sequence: TGTGCCAGCAGTTTTTGGGAGGGACAGGGCAGACCTGGGGCCAACGTCCTGACTTTC. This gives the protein CASSFWEGQGRPGANVLTF.